This TCR beta chain was profiled in a study of spatial heterogeneity in lung cancer. General observations from the study: Tumoral mutation counts were tracked by counts of expanded intratumoral alpha and beta TCRs.

CDR3 length: 21 amino acids. This clonotype was seen ten or more times. The antigen is unknown. Germline is not matched at one junction end, which may reflect a read error. Since it is a stray read in a library aimed at alpha chains, this beta chain has a size that is not meaningful. Single TCR cDNA molecules each had their own unique molecular identifier. TCRdb ran MiXCR on the 5' RACE reads and lists one entry per CDR3 protein. Seen here are about 5,100 distinct CDR3 sequences, about 5.8% observed once, and the top ten hold 30% to 45%. Time point of the sample: sample taken at primary tumor resection. Without sorting, whole RNA was sequenced from tumor, nontumor lung or frozen PBMC.

The material was lung tumor tissue, obtained at surgery. The chain recombines TRBV12-3 or TRBV12-4 with TRBJ2-1; 12 positions agree with TRBD2. This sequence originates from a female donor with early-stage non-small cell lung cancer. Here the CDR3 reads CASTHPATSGGHKGPYNEQLF. The CDR3 coding sequence is TGTGCCAGCACCCACCCGGCGACTAGCGGGGGACACAAAGGCCCCTACAATGAGCAGTTATTC.